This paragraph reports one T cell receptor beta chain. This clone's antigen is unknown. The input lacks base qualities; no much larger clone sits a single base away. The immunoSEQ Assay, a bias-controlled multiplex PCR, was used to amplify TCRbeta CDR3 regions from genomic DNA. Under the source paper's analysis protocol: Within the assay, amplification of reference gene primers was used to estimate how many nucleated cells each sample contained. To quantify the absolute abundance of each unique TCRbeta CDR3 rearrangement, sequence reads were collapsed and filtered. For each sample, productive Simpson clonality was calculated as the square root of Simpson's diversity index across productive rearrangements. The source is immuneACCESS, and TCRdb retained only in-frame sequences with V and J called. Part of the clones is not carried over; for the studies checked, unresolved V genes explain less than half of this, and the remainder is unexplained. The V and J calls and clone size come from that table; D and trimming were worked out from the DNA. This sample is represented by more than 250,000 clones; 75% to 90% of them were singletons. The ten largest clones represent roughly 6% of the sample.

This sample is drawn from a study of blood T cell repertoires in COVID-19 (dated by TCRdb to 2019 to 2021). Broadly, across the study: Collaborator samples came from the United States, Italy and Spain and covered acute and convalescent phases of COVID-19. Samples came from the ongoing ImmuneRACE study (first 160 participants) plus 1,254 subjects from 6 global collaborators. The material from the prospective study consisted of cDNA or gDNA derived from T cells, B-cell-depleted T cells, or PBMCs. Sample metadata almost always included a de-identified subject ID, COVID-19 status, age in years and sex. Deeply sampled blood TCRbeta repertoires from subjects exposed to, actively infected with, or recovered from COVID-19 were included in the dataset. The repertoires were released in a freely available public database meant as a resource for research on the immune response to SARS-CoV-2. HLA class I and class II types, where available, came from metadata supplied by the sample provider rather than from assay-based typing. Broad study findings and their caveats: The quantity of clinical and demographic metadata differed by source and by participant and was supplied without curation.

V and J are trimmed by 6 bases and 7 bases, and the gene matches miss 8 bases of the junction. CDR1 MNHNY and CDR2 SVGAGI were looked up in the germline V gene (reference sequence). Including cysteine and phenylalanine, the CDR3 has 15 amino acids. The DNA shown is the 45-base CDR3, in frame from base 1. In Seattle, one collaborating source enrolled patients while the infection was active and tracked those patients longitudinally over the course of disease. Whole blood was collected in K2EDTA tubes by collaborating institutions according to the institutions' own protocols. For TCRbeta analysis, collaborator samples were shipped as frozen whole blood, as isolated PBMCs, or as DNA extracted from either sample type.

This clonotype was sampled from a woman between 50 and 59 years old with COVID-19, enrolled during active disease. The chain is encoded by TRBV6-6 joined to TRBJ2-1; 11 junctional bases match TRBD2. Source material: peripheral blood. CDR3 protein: CASRPSLAGANEQFF. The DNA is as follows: TGTGCCAGCAGACCCTCACTAGCGGGAGCAAATGAGCAGTTCTTC.